This passage covers 18 T cell receptor beta chains from one sample sequenced in a study of shared clonotypes between healthy human individuals. TCRdb's table, derived via immunoSEQ multiplex PCR, lists solely in-frame clones and lacks some. The data show around 1.4 million clones, about 98.5% seen once. The sample comprised naive CD4+ T cells sorted from blood. The subset: CD45RA+ positively selected. The source of these receptors is a young man in good health.

The chain links TRBV5-4 to TRBJ2-7; D might be TRBD2 (5 bases). V was pared by 0 bases and J by 0 bases, with 13 bases between. Germline V gene lookup returns CDR1 SGHNT and CDR2 YYREEE (reference sequence). The CDR3 length is 16 residues. The DNA for the CDR3 is TGTGCCAGCAGCTTGGAGGCGACGGGGAGCTCCTACGAGCAGTACTTC. It codes for CASSLEATGSSYEQYF. Based on the CDR3 plus reference TRBV5-4 and TRBJ2-7, the full variable domain is ETGVTQSPTHLIKTRGQQVTLRCSSQSGHNTVSWYQQALGQGPQFIFQYYREEENGRGNFPPRFSGLQFPNYSSELNVNALELDDSALYLCASSLEATGSSYEQYFGPGTRLTVT.

The J gene is TRBJ1-5, the V gene TRBV15; D might be TRBD1 (6 bases). Per germline, CDR1 LNHNV and CDR2 YYDKDF (reference sequence). V was trimmed by 3 bases and J by 0 bases, leaving 12 bases between them. The CDR3 contains 16 residues. The CDR3 sequence: CATSRGAAHSNQPQHF. The CDR3 DNA reads TGTGCCACCAGCAGGGGGGCCGCTCATAGCAATCAGCCCCAGCATTTT.

The chain carries TRBV9 and TRBJ1-3; the D is unclear. Germline CDR1 and CDR2: SGDLS and YYNGEE. The CDR3 loop spans 15 amino acids. The V end was cut by 4 bases, the J end by 0 bases, with 11 bases between. For the CDR3, the DNA is TGTGCCAGCAGCTTAGAGATCGTCTCTGGAAACACCATATATTTT. Translating gives CASSLEIVSGNTIYF.

The chain links TRBV19 to TRBJ1-5; D not resolved. CDR1 and CDR2 (germline): LNHDA, SQIVND (reference sequence). Trimming shortened V by 6 bases and J by 9 bases, and 18 bases separated the two germline ends. This CDR3 is 14 amino acids long. As DNA, the CDR3 is TGTGCCAGTAGCCCGGTAGGGTATTCTGGGCCCCAGCATTTT. This sequence encodes CASSPVGYSGPQHF.

The chain recombines TRBV18 with TRBJ1-5, with D perhaps matching TRBD1 (5 bases). The CDR3 is 14 amino acids. Germline lookup yields CDR1 KGHSH and CDR2 LQKENI. The germline V and J ends were trimmed by 4 bases and 4 bases, with 11 bases remaining between them. This CDR3 reads CASSRDATNQPQHF. The CDR3 nucleotides read TGTGCCAGCTCACGGGACGCGACTAATCAGCCCCAGCATTTT.

This chain joins TRBV5-1 and TRBJ1-4; 8 bases map to TRBD1. Per the germline V gene, CDR1 is SGHRS and CDR2 is YFSETQ. V lost 0 bases, J lost 0 bases, and 7 bases stayed unmatched. The CDR3 is made up of 18 amino acids. The CDR3 protein is CASSLGRGRLATNEKLFF. The CDR3 bases are TGCGCCAGCAGCTTGGGCAGGGGGCGTCTTGCAACTAATGAAAAACTGTTTTTT.

This chain joins TRBV7-9 and TRBJ1-5, with D unresolved. Germline-derived CDR1 and CDR2 are SEHNR and FQNEAQ (reference sequence). The CDR3 length is 15 residues. V dropped 3 bases and J dropped 3 bases, with 12 bases sitting between them. This CDR3 reads CASSFFPGVNQPQHF. CDR3 in DNA: TGTGCCAGCAGCTTTTTCCCGGGAGTCAATCAGCCCCAGCATTTT.

The J gene is TRBJ2-2, the V gene TRBV5-6; D is uncertain. In germline, CDR1 is SGHDT, CDR2 YYEEEE. The CDR3 runs to 15 residues. V was clipped by 2 bases and J by 2 bases, with 10 bases between them. The CDR3 bases are TGTGCCAGCAGCTTATACTCTTCCAACACCGGGGAGCTGTTTTTT. Translating it yields CASSLYSSNTGELFF.

The rearrangement uses TRBV2 and TRBJ1-2; D gene unclear. Germline V gene sequence: CDR1 SNHLY, CDR2 FYNNEI. Deletions cut 4 bases from V and 14 bases from J, with 14 bases between. This CDR3 comprises 11 residues. CDR3 sequence: CASSVDVSRTF. CDR3 nucleotide sequence: TGTGCCAGCAGTGTAGATGTTTCCCGGACCTTC.

The chain has TRBV5-6 and TRBJ1-1, with D uncertain. This CDR3 contains 16 residues. Germline V lookup: CDR1 SGHDT, CDR2 YYEEEE. Deletions cut 3 bases from V and 3 bases from J, with 18 bases between. DNA for the CDR3: TGTGCCAGCAGCTCATGGCATGGGAGAGAGGACACTGAAGCTTTCTTT. Protein product: CASSSWHGREDTEAFF. The variable domain in full, with the rest retrieved from reference TRBV5-6 and TRBJ1-1, is DAGVTQSPTHLIKTRGQQVTLRCSPKSGHDTVSWYQQALGQGPQFIFQYYEEEERQRGNFPDRFSGHQFPNYSSELNVNALLLGDSALYLCASSSWHGREDTEAFFGQGTRLTVV.

The rearrangement joins TRBV18 to TRBJ2-1; TRBD1 aligns across 9 bases. Germline assignment: CDR1 KGHSH and CDR2 LQKENI. J gave up 8 bases and V 3 bases, and 5 bases lay outside the gene matches. The CDR3 contains 14 residues. The CDR3 DNA reads as TGTGCCAGCTCACCCGGGACAGGGTGGTATGAGCAGTTCTTC. It encodes CASSPGTGWYEQFF.

This clone was seen a single time. This chain uses TRBV9 with TRBJ1-3; tentatively, D is TRBD1 (5 bases). The ends were cut back, 0 bases at V and 4 bases at J, with 11 bases in the middle. Germline loops: CDR1 SGDLS, CDR2 YYNGEE. The CDR3 has 15 amino acids. The CDR3 DNA reads TGTGCCAGCAGCGTAGCTGGGGCCAGGGGAAACACCATATATTTT. This codes for CASSVAGARGNTIYF.

As regards this clone: Within the sample, other DNA sequences also encode this same CDR3. The V and J genes are TRBV5-1 and TRBJ2-5; TRBD1 or TRBD2 may be the D gene (5 bases each). The CDR3 is 13 residues long. V dropped 4 bases and J dropped 1 base, with 8 bases sitting between them. Germline CDR1 reads SGHRS; CDR2 reads YFSETQ. The CDR3 here is CASSLGTQETQYF. CDR3 nucleotide sequence: TGCGCCAGCAGCCTGGGGACCCAAGAGACCCAGTACTTC.

The V and J genes are TRBV30 and TRBJ1-1; 7 bases are shared with TRBD1. The V gene end was trimmed by 2 bases and the J gene end by 13 bases; junction bases not matched to a gene: 10. This CDR3 is 12 amino acids long. The germline V gene has CDR1 GTSNPN and CDR2 SVGIG (reference sequence). The CDR3 sequence: CAWSQKGQVLFF. In DNA form, the CDR3 reads TGTGCCTGGAGTCAAAAAGGACAGGTTCTTTTCTTT. The entire variable domain, with the rest obtained from reference TRBV30 and TRBJ1-1, is as follows: SQTIHQWPATLVQPVGSPLSLECTVEGTSNPNLYWYRQAAGRGLQLLFYSVGIGQISSEVPQNLSASRPQDRQFILSSKKLLLSDSGFYLCAWSQKGQVLFFGQGTRLTVV.

The CDR3 region has the DNA TGTGCCAGCAGCTTGCAGCGGTCTAGCACAGATACGCAGTATTTT. It is translated as CASSLQRSSTDTQYF. The chain joins TRBV7-2 to TRBJ2-3, with D perhaps TRBD2 (5 bases). Trimming shortened V by 3 bases and J by 0 bases, and 10 bases separated the two germline ends. The CDR3 totals 15 residues. The germline gives CDR1 SGHTA, CDR2 FQGNSA. The variable domain in full, with the rest retrieved from reference TRBV7-2 and TRBJ2-3, is GAGVSQSPSNKVTEKGKDVELRCDPISGHTALYWYRQSLGQGLEFLIYFQGNSAPDKSGLPSDRFSAERTGGSVSTLTIQRTQQEDSAVYLCASSLQRSSTDTQYFGPGTRLTVL.

This clone was seen a single time. The chain has TRBV7-2 and TRBJ2-7; 8 bases line up with TRBD1. In germline, CDR1 is SGHTA, CDR2 FQGNSA. J was trimmed by 3 bases and V by 4 bases; bases with no gene match: 2. This CDR3 contains 13 residues. The CDR3 DNA sequence: TGTGCCAGCAGCTGGGGGACAGGCTACGAGCAGTACTTC. This translates into CASSWGTGYEQYF.

The rearrangement joins TRBV27 to TRBJ2-5; 11 bases line up with TRBD1. This CDR3 region has 18 residues. The V gene's germline CDR1 is MNHEY and CDR2 SMNVEV (reference sequence). Trimming removed 5 bases from V and 4 bases from J; junction bases left unmatched: 15. The CDR3 loop is CASSGTRTGGRVGETQYF. DNA of the CDR3: TGTGCCAGCAGTGGGACCCGGACAGGGGGCCGGGTGGGAGAGACCCAGTACTTC.

This chain links TRBV30 with TRBJ2-7, with D maybe TRBD2 (5 bases). The CDR3 sequence is 17 residues long. The V end lost 0 bases, the J end lost 0 bases, and 18 bases lay between the germline ends. Germline CDR1 and CDR2: GTSNPN and SVGIG (reference sequence). Written as DNA, the CDR3 is TGTGCCTGGAGTGTTGGGCAGCTAAGCGGATACTCCTACGAGCAGTACTTC. This sequence encodes CAWSVGQLSGYSYEQYF.